This TCR beta chain derives from a study of blood T cells in healthy people across ages. Study-wide results and caveats: Investigators treated diversity estimates from one million T cells as underestimates.

Concerning this clonotype: The target antigen is unknown. The junction departs from the called germline gene at one end, perhaps through a read error.

The use of a sample-barcoded 5' primer and a J-beta primer mix characterized a second PCR of about 7 to 12 cycles. TCRdb redid the calling of the 5' RACE reads with MiXCR, one entry per CDR3 protein. The sample has some 1.7 million distinct CDR3 sequences; roughly 27% are singletons. CDR3 length: 15 amino acids. Germline assignment: CDR1 KGHSH and CDR2 LQKENI. The sequencing sample was made of blood. The TCR originated in a woman aged 25-40 years in good health. The chain couples TRBV18 to TRBJ1-1; D may be TRBD1 (6 bases). CDR3 sequence: CASSPRRAGVAEAFF. The DNA of the CDR3 is TGCGCCAGCTCACCACGGCGGGCAGGGGTAGCTGAAGCTTTCTTT.